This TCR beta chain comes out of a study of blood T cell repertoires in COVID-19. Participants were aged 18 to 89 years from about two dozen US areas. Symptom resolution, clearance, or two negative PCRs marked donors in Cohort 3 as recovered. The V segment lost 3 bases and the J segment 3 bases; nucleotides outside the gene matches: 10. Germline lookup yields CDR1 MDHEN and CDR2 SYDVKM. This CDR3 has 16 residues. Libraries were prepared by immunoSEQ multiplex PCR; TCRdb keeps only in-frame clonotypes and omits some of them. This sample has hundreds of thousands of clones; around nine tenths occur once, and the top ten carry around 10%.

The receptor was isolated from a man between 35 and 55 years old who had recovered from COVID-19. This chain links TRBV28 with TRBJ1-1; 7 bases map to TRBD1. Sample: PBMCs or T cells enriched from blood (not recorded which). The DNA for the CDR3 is TGTGCCAGCAGTTTCCGCCGAGACAGGGTGGACACTGAAGCTTTCTTT. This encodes CASSFRRDRVDTEAFF.